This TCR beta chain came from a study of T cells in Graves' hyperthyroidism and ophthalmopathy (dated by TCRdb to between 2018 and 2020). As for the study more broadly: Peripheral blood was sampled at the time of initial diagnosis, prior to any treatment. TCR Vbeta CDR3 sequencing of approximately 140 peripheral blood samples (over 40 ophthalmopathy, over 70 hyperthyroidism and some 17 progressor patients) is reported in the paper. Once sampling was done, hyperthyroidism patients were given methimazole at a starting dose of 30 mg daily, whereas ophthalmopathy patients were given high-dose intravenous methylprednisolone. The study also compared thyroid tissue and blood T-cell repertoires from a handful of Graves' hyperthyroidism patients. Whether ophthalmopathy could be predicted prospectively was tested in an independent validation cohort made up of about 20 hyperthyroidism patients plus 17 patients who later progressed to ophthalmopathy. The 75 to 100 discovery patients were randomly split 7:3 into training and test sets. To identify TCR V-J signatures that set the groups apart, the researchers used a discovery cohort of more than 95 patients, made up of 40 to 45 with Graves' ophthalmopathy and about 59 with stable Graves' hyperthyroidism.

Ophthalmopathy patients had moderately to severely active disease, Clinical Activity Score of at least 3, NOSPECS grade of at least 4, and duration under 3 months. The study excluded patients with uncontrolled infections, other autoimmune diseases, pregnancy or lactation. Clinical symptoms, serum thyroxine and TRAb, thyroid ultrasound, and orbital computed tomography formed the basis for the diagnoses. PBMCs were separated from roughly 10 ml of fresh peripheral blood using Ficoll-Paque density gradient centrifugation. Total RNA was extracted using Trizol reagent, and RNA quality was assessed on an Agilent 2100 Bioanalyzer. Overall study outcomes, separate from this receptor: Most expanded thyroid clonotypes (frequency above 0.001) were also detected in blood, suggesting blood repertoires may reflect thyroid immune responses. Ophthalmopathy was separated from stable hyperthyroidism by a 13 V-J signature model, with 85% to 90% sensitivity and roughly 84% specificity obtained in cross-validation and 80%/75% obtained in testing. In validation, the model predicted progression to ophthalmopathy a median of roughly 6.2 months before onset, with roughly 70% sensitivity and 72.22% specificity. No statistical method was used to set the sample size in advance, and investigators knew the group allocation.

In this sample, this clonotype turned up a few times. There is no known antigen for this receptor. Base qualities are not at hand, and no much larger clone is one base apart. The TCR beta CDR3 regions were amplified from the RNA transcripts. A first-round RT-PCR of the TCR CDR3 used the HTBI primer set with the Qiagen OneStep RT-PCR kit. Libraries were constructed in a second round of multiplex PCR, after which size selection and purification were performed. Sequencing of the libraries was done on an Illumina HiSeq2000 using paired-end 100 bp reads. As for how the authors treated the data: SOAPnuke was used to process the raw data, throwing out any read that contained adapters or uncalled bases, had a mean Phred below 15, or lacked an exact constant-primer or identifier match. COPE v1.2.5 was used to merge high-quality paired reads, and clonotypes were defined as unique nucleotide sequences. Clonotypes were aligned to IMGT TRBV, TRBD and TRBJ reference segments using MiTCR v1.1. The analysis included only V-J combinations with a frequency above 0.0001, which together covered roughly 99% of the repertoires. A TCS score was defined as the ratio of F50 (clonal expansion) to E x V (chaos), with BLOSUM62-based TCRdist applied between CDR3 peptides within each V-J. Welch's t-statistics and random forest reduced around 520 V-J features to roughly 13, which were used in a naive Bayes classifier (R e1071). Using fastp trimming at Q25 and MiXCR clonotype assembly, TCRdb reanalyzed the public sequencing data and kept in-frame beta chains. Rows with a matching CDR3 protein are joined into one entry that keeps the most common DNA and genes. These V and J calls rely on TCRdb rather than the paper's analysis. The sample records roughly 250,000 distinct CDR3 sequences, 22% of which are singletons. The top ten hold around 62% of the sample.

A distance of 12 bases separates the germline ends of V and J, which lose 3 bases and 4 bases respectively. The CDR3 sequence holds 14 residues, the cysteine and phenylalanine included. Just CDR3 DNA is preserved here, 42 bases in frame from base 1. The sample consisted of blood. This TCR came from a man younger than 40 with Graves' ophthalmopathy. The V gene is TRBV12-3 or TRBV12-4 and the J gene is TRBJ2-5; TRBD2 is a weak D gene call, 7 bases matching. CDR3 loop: CASSFRGEGETQYF. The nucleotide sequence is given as TGTGCCAGCAGTTTTAGGGGGGAGGGAGAGACCCAGTACTTC.